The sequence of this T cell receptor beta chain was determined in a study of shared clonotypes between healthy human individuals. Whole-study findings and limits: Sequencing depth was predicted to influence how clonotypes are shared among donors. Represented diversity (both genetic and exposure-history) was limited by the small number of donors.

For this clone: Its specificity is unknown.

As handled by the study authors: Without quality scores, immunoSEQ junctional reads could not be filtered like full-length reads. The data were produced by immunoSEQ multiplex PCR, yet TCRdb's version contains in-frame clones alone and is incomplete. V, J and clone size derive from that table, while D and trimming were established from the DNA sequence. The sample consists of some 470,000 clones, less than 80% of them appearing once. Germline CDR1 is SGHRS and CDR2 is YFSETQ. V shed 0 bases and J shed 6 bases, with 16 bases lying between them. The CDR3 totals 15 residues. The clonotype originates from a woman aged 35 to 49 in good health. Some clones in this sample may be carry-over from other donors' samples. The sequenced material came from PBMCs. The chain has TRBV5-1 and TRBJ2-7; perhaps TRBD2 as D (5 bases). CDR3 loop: CASSLELTGIGEQYF. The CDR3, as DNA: TGCGCCAGCAGCTTGGAATTGACCGGGATCGGCGAGCAGTACTTC.